This entry lists 21 T cell receptor beta chains sequenced from one sample in a study of PD-1 blockade in classical Hodgkin lymphoma. Brentuximab vedotin exposure varied among the patients, all of whom had relapsed after autologous stem cell transplantation. Sequencing used immunoSEQ multiplex PCR; TCRdb keeps in-frame clones, though not all of them. The table includes roughly 81,000 clones, around nine tenths detected once. This sample comprised peripheral blood mononuclear cells (PBMCs), obtained before the second cycle of nivolumab. The receptors come from a human donor with classical Hodgkin lymphoma.

This clone has a single count. This rearrangement joins TRBV5-4 to TRBJ2-1; 8 positions agree with TRBD2. Germline lookup yields CDR1 SGHNT and CDR2 YYREEE (reference sequence). After removal of 3 bases from V and 9 bases from J, the junction contained 14 bases not matched to a gene. The CDR3 loop spans 16 amino acids. CDR3 residues: CASSSGGTSISIEQFF. The DNA for the CDR3 is TGTGCCAGCAGCTCGGGGGGGACATCGATTTCGATTGAGCAGTTCTTC.

This chain joins TRBV5-1 and TRBJ2-3; D gene uncertain. CDR3 length: 15 residues. V lost 0 bases, J lost 3 bases, and 11 bases lay in between. The germline CDR1 and CDR2 sequences are SGHRS and YFSETQ. CDR3 bases: TGCGCCAGCAGCTTGGCATGGGGATGGACAGATACGCAGTATTTT. Residues: CASSLAWGWTDTQYF.

V and J are TRBV5-1 and TRBJ2-7; 8 bases agree with TRBD1. The V gene end was trimmed by 4 bases and the J gene end by 4 bases; junction bases not matched to a gene: 10. The CDR3 spans 15 residues. Germline V gene data show CDR1 as SGHRS and CDR2 as YFSETQ. The CDR3 nucleotides are TGCGCCAGCAGCAACTACCGGGACAGGACGTACGAGCAGTACTTC. Translated: CASSNYRDRTYEQYF. Complete variable domain (other parts from reference TRBV5-1 and TRBJ2-7): KAGVTQTPRYLIKTRGQQVTLSCSPISGHRSVSWYQQTPGQGLQFLFEYFSETQRNKGNFPGRFSGRQFSNSRSEMNVSTLELGDSALYLCASSNYRDRTYEQYFGPGTRLTVT.

The chain links TRBV5-1 to TRBJ1-4, with TRBD1 identical over 7 bases. The germline V gene has CDR1 SGHRS and CDR2 YFSETQ. CDR3 length: 15 amino acids. Trimming cost V 4 bases and J 6 bases; bases outside gene matches: 9. The CDR3 nucleotides read TGCGCCAGCAGCCTCAGGGGGGACGGAGATGAAAAACTGTTTTTT. Translated, it gives CASSLRGDGDEKLFF.

J is TRBJ1-1 and V is TRBV12-5; D remains unclear. Trimming shortened V by 0 bases and J by 8 bases, and 4 bases separated the two germline ends. The germline gives CDR1 LGHNT, CDR2 FRNRAP. The CDR3 runs 11 residues. This chain's CDR3 is CASGLVGEAFF. CDR3 DNA sequence: TGTGCTAGTGGTTTGGTCGGAGAAGCTTTCTTT.

J is TRBJ1-1 and V is TRBV7-9, with D possibly matching TRBD1 (6 bases). Germline CDR1 reads SEHNR; CDR2 reads FQNEAQ (reference sequence). The CDR3 loop spans 12 amino acids. With 7 bases removed from V and 3 bases from J, the gap between germline ends came to 9 bases. The CDR3 DNA is TGTGCCAGCATCGACAGGTACACTGAAGCTTTCTTT. Translated, it gives CASIDRYTEAFF.

The rearrangement uses TRBV6-5 and TRBJ2-1, with a tentative D call TRBD2 (6 bases). V was clipped by 7 bases and J by 0 bases, with 10 bases between them. The CDR3 consists of 14 residues. CDR1 and CDR2 from the germline V gene are MNHEY and SVGAGI. The CDR3 DNA is TGTGCCAGCACACCCGGGAGCTCCTACAATGAGCAGTTCTTC. This translates into CASTPGSSYNEQFF.

The CDR3 region has the DNA TGCGCCAGCAGCCTCGCCCTAGAAGGCGAGCAGTACTTC. It translates to CASSLALEGEQYF. This chain links TRBV5-1 with TRBJ2-7; D not certain. CDR3 length: 13 residues. The germline V and J ends were trimmed by 4 bases and 6 bases, with 14 bases remaining between them. Germline CDR1 SGHRS, CDR2 YFSETQ.

The rearrangement uses TRBV27 and TRBJ2-3; TRBD1 matches at 7 bases. Germline CDR1 is MNHEY and CDR2 is SMNVEV (reference sequence). The CDR3 has 17 residues. Unmatched junction bases numbered 11, after V lost 3 bases and J lost 2 bases. The CDR3 DNA is TGTGCCAGCAGTTTGTTCTCCCGGGACAGTGACACAGATACGCAGTATTTT. Translation gives CASSLFSRDSDTDTQYF.

This rearrangement joins TRBV10-1 to TRBJ2-2, with D possibly matching TRBD2 (5 bases). Deletions cut 6 bases from V and 6 bases from J, with 11 bases between. The CDR3 spans 13 residues. In germline, CDR1 is WNHNN, CDR2 SYGVQD (reference sequence). The DNA of the CDR3 is TGCGCCAGCAGAGCCCCCGGGGCCGGGGAGCTGTTTTTT. Translation: CASRAPGAGELFF.

The chain links TRBV15 to TRBJ2-2; D gene uncertain. This CDR3 spans 14 amino acids. V lost 0 bases and J 4 bases, leaving 6 bases between the germline ends. The germline V gene encodes CDR1 LNHNV and CDR2 YYDKDF (reference sequence). DNA of the CDR3: TGTGCCACCAGCAGAGACAGTGGCACCGGGGAGCTGTTTTTT. This translates into CATSRDSGTGELFF.

The V call is TRBV7-9, the J call TRBJ1-1, with a tentative D call TRBD1 (5 bases). Germline lookup yields CDR1 SEHNR and CDR2 FQNEAQ (reference sequence). V shed 1 base and J shed 5 bases, with 14 bases lying between them. The CDR3 is 15 residues long. DNA of the CDR3: TGTGCCAGCAGCTTAGGTCCGGGACTGGGGACTGAAGCTTTCTTT. It encodes CASSLGPGLGTEAFF.

This clone was picked up a small number of times. The rearrangement links TRBV4-2 to TRBJ1-5, with unresolved D. V was cut by 0 bases and J by 1 base, with 1 base left in between. CDR3 length: 13 residues. CDR1 is LGHNA and CDR2 is YNFKEQ in the germline V gene. CDR3 sequence (DNA): TGTGCCAGCAGCCAAGACAGCAATCAGCCCCAGCATTTT. Its protein is CASSQDSNQPQHF.

The chain recombines TRBV10-3 with TRBJ1-5; no clear D gene. CDR1 and CDR2 (germline): ENHRY, SYGVKD. This CDR3 has 12 amino acids. Trimming shortened V by 3 bases and J by 4 bases, and 4 bases separated the two germline ends. The CDR3 sequence is CAISDRNQPQHF. DNA of the CDR3: TGTGCCATCAGTGACAGAAATCAGCCCCAGCATTTT.

V is TRBV6-6 and J is TRBJ2-5, with 8 bases aligning to TRBD2. Unmatched junction bases numbered 8, after V lost 3 bases and J lost 2 bases. The germline gives CDR1 MNHNY, CDR2 SVGAGI (reference sequence). CDR3 length: 16 residues. CDR3 nucleotide sequence: TGTGCCAGCAGTTATGCTAAGACTAGCGCACAAGAGACCCAGTACTTC. Protein: CASSYAKTSAQETQYF.

The rearrangement joins TRBV9 to TRBJ1-2; tentative D call: TRBD1 (5 bases). Germline CDR1 SGDLS, CDR2 YYNGEE. The CDR3 contains 16 residues. V gave up 3 bases and J gave up 6 bases, with 21 bases separating them. CDR3 in amino acids: CASSATLRGIGDGYTF. CDR3 coding DNA: TGTGCCAGCAGCGCCACTCTCCGGGGGATAGGAGATGGCTACACCTTC.

This rearrangement joins TRBV30 to TRBJ2-3, with 11 bases fitting TRBD2. Germline trimming cut 3 bases from V and 2 bases from J; bases unmatched to any gene: 4. The germline gives CDR1 GTSNPN, CDR2 SVGIG (reference sequence). CDR3 length: 15 residues. DNA for the CDR3: TGTGCCTGGAGCCGACTAGCGGGACCCACAGATACGCAGTATTTT. Its translation: CAWSRLAGPTDTQYF.

This chain links TRBV30 with TRBJ1-1, with 7 positions matching TRBD1. The J segment lost 10 bases and the V segment lost 5 bases, leaving 13 bases of the junction unmatched. There are 13 residues in the CDR3. Germline CDR1 and CDR2: GTSNPN and SVGIG (reference sequence). CDR3 amino acids: CAWLKGAGLTAFF. As DNA, the CDR3 is TGTGCCTGGCTAAAGGGGGCTGGACTGACAGCTTTCTTT.

The V call is TRBV18, the J call TRBJ2-4, with 7 bases that match TRBD1. The germline V gene encodes CDR1 KGHSH and CDR2 LQKENI. There are 15 residues in the CDR3. V dropped 6 bases and J dropped 0; count of bases not matched to a gene: 5. CDR3: CASSGDRLAKNIQYF. In DNA, the CDR3 is TGTGCCAGCTCCGGGGACAGATTAGCCAAAAACATTCAGTACTTC.

This clone was observed once. Compared with germline, one end of the junction differs, possibly owing to a read error. The chain has TRBV5-4 and TRBJ1-1; TRBD1 matches at 7 bases. Per the germline V gene, CDR1 is SGHNT and CDR2 is YYREEE (reference sequence). This CDR3 region has 16 residues. CDR3 protein: CASSSPQGQRNAEAFF. CDR3 in DNA: TGTGCCAGCAGCTCCCCACAGGGACAGCGGAACGCTGAAGCTTTCTTT.

The rearrangement uses TRBV25-1 and TRBJ2-2, with TRBD2 matching 11 bases. The CDR3 has 16 residues. The V segment lost 1 base and the J segment 4 bases; nucleotides outside the gene matches: 2. Germline V gene sequence: CDR1 MGHDK, CDR2 SYGVNS. The CDR3 here is CASSESTSGVTGELFF. The CDR3 coding sequence is TGTGCCAGCAGTGAATCGACTAGCGGGGTCACCGGGGAGCTGTTTTTT. The variable domain in full, with the rest retrieved from reference TRBV25-1 and TRBJ2-2, is EADIYQTPRYLVIGTGKKITLECSQTMGHDKMYWYQQDPGMELHLIHYSYGVNSTEKGDLSSESTVSRIRTEHFPLTLESARPSHTSQYLCASSESTSGVTGELFFGEGSRLTVL.